These 11 T cell receptor beta chains were sequenced from one sample in a study of cytomegalovirus exposure and HLA in healthy donors. Produced via immunoSEQ multiplex PCR; TCRdb's table is partial and in-frame only. The sample lists fewer than 85,000 clones; approximately 96% were seen once. Sequencing was carried out using PBMCs. These receptors all stem from a woman aged 18 to 35 in good health and CMV-seronegative.

The V call is TRBV2, the J call TRBJ1-1; tentative D call: TRBD1 (5 bases). This CDR3 region has 14 residues. V lost 6 bases, J lost 7 bases, and 18 bases lay in between. Germline loops: CDR1 SNHLY, CDR2 FYNNEI. The DNA for the CDR3 is TGTGCCAGCAGCGTATTCGCGGCAGGGATTGAAGCTTTCTTT. Translating it yields CASSVFAAGIEAFF.

The chain carries TRBV15 and TRBJ2-2; TRBD2 might be the D (5 bases). This CDR3 has 14 amino acids. Germline assignment: CDR1 LNHNV and CDR2 YYDKDF (reference sequence). V was cut by 4 bases and J by 9 bases, with 15 bases left in between. Written as DNA, the CDR3 is TGTGCCACCAGCACGGCGACTAATTTGAGGGAGCTGTTTTTT. It yields the protein CATSTATNLRELFF.

The J gene is TRBJ2-1, the V gene TRBV6-6; 7 bases are shared with TRBD1. After removal of 0 bases from V and 7 bases from J, the junction contained 3 bases not matched to a gene. In germline, CDR1 is MNHNY, CDR2 SVGAGI (reference sequence). This CDR3 is 14 amino acids long. The CDR3 DNA reads TGTGCCAGCAGTTACTCGGGACAGCAAAATGAGCAGTTCTTC. Protein product: CASSYSGQQNEQFF.

This chain links TRBV27 with TRBJ2-3; D uncertain. Germline assignment: CDR1 MNHEY and CDR2 SMNVEV (reference sequence). This CDR3 region has 13 residues. Trimming took 4 bases from V and 0 from J, leaving 5 bases between them. CDR3: CASSWLSTDTQYF. CDR3 sequence (DNA): TGTGCCAGCAGTTGGCTCAGCACAGATACGCAGTATTTT.

The V call is TRBV18, the J call TRBJ2-7, with TRBD1 identical over 8 bases. The CDR3 is 15 residues long. Germline CDR1 reads KGHSH; CDR2 reads LQKENI. V lost 6 bases to trimming and J lost 4 bases; unmatched junction nucleotides: 11. DNA of the CDR3: TGTGCCAGCTCCCCTCCGGGACAGGTGATGTACGAGCAGTACTTC. Its protein is CASSPPGQVMYEQYF. Supplemented by reference TRBV18 and TRBJ2-7, the full variable domain reads NAGVMQNPRHLVRRRGQEARLRCSPMKGHSHVYWYRQLPEEGLKFMVYLQKENIIDESGMPKERFSAEFPKEGPSILRIQQVVRGDSAAYFCASSPPGQVMYEQYFGPGTRLTVT.

The CDR3 here is CASSVGGPGTEAFF. The CDR3 nucleotides read TGTGCCAGCAGCGTGGGAGGGCCTGGTACTGAAGCTTTCTTT. The rearrangement links TRBV5-5 to TRBJ1-1, with D unclear. This CDR3 is 14 amino acids long. The germline CDR1 and CDR2 sequences are SGHKS and YYEKEE (reference sequence). The ends were cut back, 4 bases at V and 5 bases at J, with 15 bases in the middle.

This CDR3 is CASSELAGETLNEQFF. In nucleotides, the CDR3 is TGTGCCAGCAGTGAACTAGCGGGAGAAACTCTTAATGAGCAGTTCTTC. V and J are TRBV25-1 and TRBJ2-1; 10 nucleotides line up with TRBD2. The CDR3 spans 16 residues. V lost 2 bases, J lost 7 bases, and 8 bases stayed unmatched. CDR1 is MGHDK and CDR2 is SYGVNS in the germline V gene.

V is TRBV30 and J is TRBJ2-5; TRBD1 is a possible D gene (6 bases). Between the trimmed V and J ends, which lost 2 bases and 3 bases, there was a span of 16 bases. CDR3 length equals 15 residues. From germline, CDR1 is GTSNPN and CDR2 SVGIG (reference sequence). This chain's CDR3 is CAWSNREFGKETQYF. The CDR3 coding sequence is TGTGCCTGGAGTAACAGGGAATTCGGAAAAGAGACCCAGTACTTC.

The chain recombines TRBV9 with TRBJ2-3, with 9 nucleotides matching TRBD2. Germline CDR1 and CDR2: SGDLS and YYNGEE. Losses at the gene ends were 0 bases for V and 2 bases for J; bases not matched to a gene: 13. The length of the CDR3 is 19 residues. CDR3 loop: CASSVGGSGGVRPTDTQYF. CDR3 nucleotide sequence: TGTGCCAGCAGCGTAGGTGGTAGCGGGGGCGTGCGCCCCACAGATACGCAGTATTTT.

The rearrangement links TRBV19 to TRBJ2-6; D is perhaps TRBD2 (6 bases). V was clipped by 4 bases and J by 1 base, with 14 bases between them. This CDR3 has 17 amino acids. Germline V gene data show CDR1 as LNHDA and CDR2 as SQIVND (reference sequence). CDR3 sequence (DNA): TGTGCCAGTAGTACTCTAGCGTCTACATCTGGGGCCAACGTCCTGACTTTC. Protein: CASSTLASTSGANVLTF.

The chain has TRBV5-4 and TRBJ2-2, with a possible D match to TRBD2 (7 bases). This CDR3 is 16 amino acids long. Between the trimmed V and J ends, which lost 4 bases and 2 bases, there was a span of 15 bases. CDR1 is SGHNT and CDR2 is YYREEE in the germline V gene (reference sequence). The CDR3 bases are TGTGCCAGCAGCCCAGTCGGGGGGCTCAACACCGGGGAGCTGTTTTTT. Protein product: CASSPVGGLNTGELFF.